What follows is one T cell receptor beta chain and its context. These data originate in a study of identical twins. TCRdb ran MiXCR on the 5' RACE reads and lists one entry per CDR3 protein. The sample lists some 900,000 distinct CDR3 sequences; around an eighth were seen once. This CDR3 comprises 17 residues. The germline gives CDR1 MGHRA, CDR2 YSYEKL. V lost 0 bases and J lost 6, with 18 bases in between. The same specimen was also included in a second study, on yellow fever vaccine responses in identical twins.

The genes are TRBV4-1 and TRBJ2-1; D possibly corresponds to TRBD2 (5 bases). The sequence came from a woman aged 18-29 years in good health. Sequencing used PBMCs. CDR3 coding DNA: TGCGCCAGCAGCCAAGATCTTTCGGCTAGCTTACGCAATGAGCAGTTCTTC. Translation: CASSQDLSASLRNEQFF.